This TCR beta chain is from a study of radiotherapy plus CTLA-4 blockade in lung cancer. Across the study: For about 18% of patients, objective responses occurred, and approximately 33% had disease control.

TCRdb's table, derived via immunoSEQ multiplex PCR, lists solely in-frame clones and lacks some. The data contain 39,000 or so clones, over 70% of them singletons. Germline CDR1 is SGHRS and CDR2 is YFSETQ. This CDR3 comprises 14 residues. V lost 7 bases to trimming and J lost 8 bases; unmatched junction nucleotides: 9. Patients in the study, people with chemo-refractory metastatic non-small-cell lung cancer, received focal radiation plus ipilimumab CTLA-4 blockade. This chain uses TRBV5-1 with TRBJ2-1; 10 bases agree with TRBD1. The receptor comes from a human donor with non-small cell lung cancer who had stable disease on radiotherapy plus ipilimumab. The starting material was peripheral blood, obtained from a patient treated with radiotherapy plus ipilimumab. The CDR3 reads CASGRQGAGDEQFF. CDR3 in DNA: TGCGCCAGCGGCCGACAGGGGGCAGGGGATGAGCAGTTCTTC.